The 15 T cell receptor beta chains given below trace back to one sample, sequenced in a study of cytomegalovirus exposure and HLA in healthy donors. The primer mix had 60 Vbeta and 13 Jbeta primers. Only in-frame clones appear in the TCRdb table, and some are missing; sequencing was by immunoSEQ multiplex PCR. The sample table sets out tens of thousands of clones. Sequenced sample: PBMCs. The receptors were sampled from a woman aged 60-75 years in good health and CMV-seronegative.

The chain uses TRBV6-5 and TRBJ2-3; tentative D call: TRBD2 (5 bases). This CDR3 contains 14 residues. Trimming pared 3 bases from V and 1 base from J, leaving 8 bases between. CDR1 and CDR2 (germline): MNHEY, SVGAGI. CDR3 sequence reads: CASSYRRGTDTQYF. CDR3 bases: TGTGCCAGCAGTTATAGGCGGGGCACAGATACGCAGTATTTT.

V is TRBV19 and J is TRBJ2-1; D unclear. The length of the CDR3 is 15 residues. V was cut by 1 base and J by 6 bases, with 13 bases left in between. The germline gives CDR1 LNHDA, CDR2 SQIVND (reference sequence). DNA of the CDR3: TGTGCCAGTAGTATAGGAGTAAGTGTTGGCAATGAGCAGTTCTTC. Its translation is CASSIGVSVGNEQFF.

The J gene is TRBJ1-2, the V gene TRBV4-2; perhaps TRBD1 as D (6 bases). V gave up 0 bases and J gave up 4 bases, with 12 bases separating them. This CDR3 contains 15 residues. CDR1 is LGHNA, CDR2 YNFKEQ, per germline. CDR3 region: CASSQEGTGPYGYTF. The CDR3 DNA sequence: TGTGCCAGCAGCCAAGAGGGAACAGGGCCCTATGGCTACACCTTC.

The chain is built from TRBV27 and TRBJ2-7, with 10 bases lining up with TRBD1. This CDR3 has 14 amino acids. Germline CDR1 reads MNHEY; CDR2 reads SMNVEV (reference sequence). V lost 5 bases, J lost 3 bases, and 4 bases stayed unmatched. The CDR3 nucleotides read TGTGCCAGCAGTGAACGGGACAGGGGCTACGAGCAGTACTTC. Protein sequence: CASSERDRGYEQYF.

The CDR3 DNA reads TGTGCCATCAGTACAGACAGCCAGCAGTTCTTC. This encodes CAISTDSQQFF. The V gene is TRBV10-3, the J gene TRBJ2-1; tentatively, D is TRBD1 (5 bases). From germline, CDR1 is ENHRY and CDR2 SYGVKD. V lost 5 bases, J lost 11 bases, and 10 bases lay in between. The CDR3 is 11 residues long.

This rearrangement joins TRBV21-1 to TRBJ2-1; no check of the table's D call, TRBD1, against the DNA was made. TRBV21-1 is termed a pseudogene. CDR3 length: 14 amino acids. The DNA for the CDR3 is TGTGCCAGCCCCGGACAGAAAATCTACAATGAGCAGTTCTTC. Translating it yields CASPGQKIYNEQFF.

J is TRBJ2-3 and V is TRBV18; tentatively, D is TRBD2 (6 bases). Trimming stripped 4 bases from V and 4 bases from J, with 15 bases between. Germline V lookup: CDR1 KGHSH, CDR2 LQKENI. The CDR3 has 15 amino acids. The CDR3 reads CASSLSRGTADTQYF. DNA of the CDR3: TGTGCCAGCTCACTATCTCGGGGGACCGCAGATACGCAGTATTTT.

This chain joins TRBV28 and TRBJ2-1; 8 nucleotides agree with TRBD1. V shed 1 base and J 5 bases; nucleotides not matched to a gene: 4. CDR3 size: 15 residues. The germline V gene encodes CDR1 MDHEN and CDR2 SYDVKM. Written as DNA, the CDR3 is TGTGCCAGCAGTTTATTAGGGACAGGCGACAATGAGCAGTTCTTC. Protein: CASSLLGTGDNEQFF. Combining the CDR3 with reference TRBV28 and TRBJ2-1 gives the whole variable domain DVKVTQSSRYLVKRTGEKVFLECVQDMDHENMFWYRQDPGLGLRLIYFSYDVKMKEKGDIPEGYSVSREKKERFSLILESASTNQTSMYLCASSLLGTGDNEQFFGPGTRLTVL.

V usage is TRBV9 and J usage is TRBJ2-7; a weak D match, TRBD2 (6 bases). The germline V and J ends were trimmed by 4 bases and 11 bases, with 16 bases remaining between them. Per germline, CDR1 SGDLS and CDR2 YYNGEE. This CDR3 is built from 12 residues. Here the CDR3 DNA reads TGTGCCAGCAGCTCAGAGGAGGGTGGAAAGTACTTC. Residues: CASSSEEGGKYF.

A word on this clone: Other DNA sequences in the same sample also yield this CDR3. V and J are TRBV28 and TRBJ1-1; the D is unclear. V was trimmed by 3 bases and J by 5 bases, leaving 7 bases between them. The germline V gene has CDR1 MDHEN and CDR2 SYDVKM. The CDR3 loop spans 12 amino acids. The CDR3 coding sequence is TGTGCCAGCAGTTTCGGTTTAACTGAAGCTTTCTTT. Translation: CASSFGLTEAFF.

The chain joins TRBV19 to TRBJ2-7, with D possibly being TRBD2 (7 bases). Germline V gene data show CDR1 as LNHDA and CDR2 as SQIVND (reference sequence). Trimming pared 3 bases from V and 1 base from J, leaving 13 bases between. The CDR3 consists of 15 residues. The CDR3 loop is CASSIDAGASYEQYF. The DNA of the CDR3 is TGTGCCAGTAGTATCGATGCGGGGGCTTCCTACGAGCAGTACTTC.

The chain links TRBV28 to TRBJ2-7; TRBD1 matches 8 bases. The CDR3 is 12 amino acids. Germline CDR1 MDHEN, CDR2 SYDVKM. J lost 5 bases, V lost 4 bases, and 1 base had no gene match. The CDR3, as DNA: TGTGCCAGCAGTTCCAGGGGGCACGAGCAGTACTTC. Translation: CASSSRGHEQYF.

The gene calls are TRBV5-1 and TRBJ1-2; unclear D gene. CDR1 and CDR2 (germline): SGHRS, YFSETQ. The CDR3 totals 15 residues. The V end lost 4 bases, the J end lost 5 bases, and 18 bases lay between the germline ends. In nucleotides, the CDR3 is TGCGCCAGCAGCCCCAGTTGGGGAGGTGATTATGGCTACACCTTC. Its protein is CASSPSWGGDYGYTF.

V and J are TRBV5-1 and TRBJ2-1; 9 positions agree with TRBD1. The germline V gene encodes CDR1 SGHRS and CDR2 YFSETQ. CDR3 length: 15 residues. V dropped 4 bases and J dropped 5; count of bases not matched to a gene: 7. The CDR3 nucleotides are TGCGCCAGCAGCGAGGGACAGGGAGTGCACAATGAGCAGTTCTTC. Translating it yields CASSEGQGVHNEQFF.

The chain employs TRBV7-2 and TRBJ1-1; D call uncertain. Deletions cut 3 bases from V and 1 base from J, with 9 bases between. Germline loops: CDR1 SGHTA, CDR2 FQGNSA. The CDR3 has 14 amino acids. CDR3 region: CASSLSTRNTEAFF. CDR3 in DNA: TGTGCCAGCAGCTTGTCCACTCGGAACACTGAAGCTTTCTTT.